This T cell receptor beta chain was recorded in a study of T cells in Graves' hyperthyroidism and ophthalmopathy. The V and J ends lost 3 bases and 1 base respectively, with 13 bases between them. Germline-derived CDR1 and CDR2 are MNHNS and SASEGT. The CDR3 consists of 15 residues. In this sample, this clonotype turned up many times. The antigen is undetermined. TCR beta CDR3 region amplification was performed from RNA transcripts. An initial round of RT-PCR targeting the TCR CDR3 relied on the HTBI primer set. TCRdb re-called the multiplex PCR reads through MiXCR, storing one row per CDR3 protein. Of hundreds of thousands of distinct CDR3 sequences in the sample, around 15% were seen once. Patients with uncontrolled infections, other autoimmune diseases, pregnancy or lactation were excluded. The study based diagnoses on clinical symptoms, serum thyroxine and TRAb, thyroid ultrasound and orbital computed tomography. From under 12 ml of fresh peripheral blood, PBMCs were isolated.

General study points: Using 13 V-J features, a model discriminated ophthalmopathy from stable hyperthyroidism.

This TCR was sampled from a woman aged 40 to 50 with Graves' ophthalmopathy. Sequencing used blood. The chain links TRBV6-1 to TRBJ2-7; D is perhaps TRBD2 (6 bases). The CDR3 sequence is CASSEYREWSYEQYF. The CDR3 nucleotides read TGTGCCAGCAGTGAGTATCGGGAGTGGTCCTACGAGCAGTACTTC.